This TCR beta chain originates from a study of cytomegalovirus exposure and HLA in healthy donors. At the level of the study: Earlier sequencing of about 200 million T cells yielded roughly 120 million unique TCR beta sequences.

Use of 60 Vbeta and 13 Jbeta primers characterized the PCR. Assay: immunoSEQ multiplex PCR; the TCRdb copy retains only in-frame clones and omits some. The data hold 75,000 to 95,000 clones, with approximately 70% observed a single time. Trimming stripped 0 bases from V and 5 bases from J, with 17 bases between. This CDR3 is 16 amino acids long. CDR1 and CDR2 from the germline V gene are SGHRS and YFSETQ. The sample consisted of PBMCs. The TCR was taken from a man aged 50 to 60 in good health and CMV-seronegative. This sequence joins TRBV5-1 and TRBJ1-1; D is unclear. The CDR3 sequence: CASSLAQVSVRTEAFF. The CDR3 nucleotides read TGCGCCAGCAGCTTGGCCCAGGTATCGGTCCGAACTGAAGCTTTCTTT.